Listed here are 14 T cell receptor beta chains from one sample, sequenced in a study of T cell responses to AZD1222 COVID-19 vaccine. Produced via immunoSEQ multiplex PCR; TCRdb's table is partial and in-frame only. The table lists 95,000 to 100,000 clones, 85% to 90% of them singletons. Sequencing was performed on peripheral blood, taken on day 0 of AZD1222 vaccination. These receptors were collected from an adult in good health.

This sequence joins TRBV9 and TRBJ2-2; D call uncertain. Germline values: CDR1 SGDLS, CDR2 YYNGEE. There are 15 residues in the CDR3. V dropped 4 bases and J dropped 7 bases, with 17 bases sitting between them. The CDR3, as DNA: TGTGCCAGCAGCCCCTATGGGATCGATGACGGGGAGCTGTTTTTT. Translating gives CASSPYGIDDGELFF.

This clone was counted only a few times. The rearrangement uses TRBV4-3 and TRBJ1-2; no clear D gene. CDR3 size: 14 residues. Trimming took off 4 bases at V and 2 bases at J, with 11 bases between the two ends. CDR1 LGHNA and CDR2 YSLEER come from the germline V gene. The CDR3 region has the DNA TGCGCCAGCAGCCCGTCAATTACCAACTATGGCTACACCTTC. Its translation: CASSPSITNYGYTF.

The chain recombines TRBV20-1 with TRBJ1-2; unclear D gene. V was clipped by 3 bases and J by 6 bases, with 8 bases between them. Per germline, CDR1 DFQATT and CDR2 SNEGSKA (reference sequence). The CDR3 totals 11 residues. This CDR3 is CSARAEDGYTF. In DNA, the CDR3 is TGCAGTGCTAGGGCGGAAGATGGCTACACCTTC.

J is TRBJ2-3 and V is TRBV9; TRBD2 matches at 12 bases. Germline trimming cut 4 bases from V and 1 base from J; bases unmatched to any gene: 4. In germline, CDR1 is SGDLS, CDR2 YYNGEE. The CDR3 runs 16 residues. CDR3 bases: TGTGCCAGCAGCACCGGACTAGCGGGACGCACAGATACGCAGTATTTT. Its protein product is CASSTGLAGRTDTQYF.

V and J are TRBV7-6 and TRBJ2-3; possibly TRBD2 for D (6 bases). The CDR3 loop spans 14 amino acids. The germline CDR1 and CDR2 sequences are SGHVS and FNYEAQ. The V gene lost 2 bases and the J gene lost 5 bases, with 11 bases spanning the gap. CDR3 sequence reads: CASSLRRDRDTQYF. The CDR3 DNA sequence: TGTGCCAGCAGCTTAAGGCGGGATAGAGATACGCAGTATTTT.

This chain uses TRBV19 with TRBJ1-5; 7 nucleotides match TRBD1. Looked up from germline, CDR1 is LNHDA and CDR2 is SQIVND (reference sequence). With V trimmed by 6 bases and J by 1 base, 3 bases remained unmatched. The CDR3 runs 14 residues. Here the CDR3 reads CASSETGSNQPQHF. In DNA, the CDR3 is TGTGCCAGTAGCGAGACAGGGAGCAATCAGCCCCAGCATTTT.

The chain uses TRBV12-3 or TRBV12-4 and TRBJ1-5; no firm D call. CDR3 length equals 13 residues. Trimming cost V 4 bases and J 6 bases, with 10 bases left between them. CDR3 DNA: TGTGCCAGCAGTTCCAGGACGGTTCAGCCCCAGCATTTT. This sequence encodes CASSSRTVQPQHF.

The CDR3 protein is CASSRGGQNEKLFF. In DNA, the CDR3 is TGTGCCAGCAGTCGAGGGGGCCAGAATGAAAAACTGTTTTTT. V and J are TRBV28 and TRBJ1-4, with 7 bases lining up with TRBD1. The CDR3 is 14 amino acids. In germline, CDR1 is MDHEN, CDR2 SYDVKM. The V gene end was trimmed by 5 bases and the J gene end by 5 bases; junction bases not matched to a gene: 5. The whole variable domain, remainder taken from reference TRBV28 and TRBJ1-4, is DVKVTQSSRYLVKRTGEKVFLECVQDMDHENMFWYRQDPGLGLRLIYFSYDVKMKEKGDIPEGYSVSREKKERFSLILESASTNQTSMYLCASSRGGQNEKLFFGSGTQLSVL.

This chain uses TRBV4-2 with TRBJ1-4; D is possibly TRBD1 (5 bases). The V gene's germline CDR1 is LGHNA and CDR2 YNFKEQ. Trimming removed 4 bases from V and 8 bases from J, with 14 bases in between. This CDR3 has 14 amino acids. The CDR3 is CASSPGGNGEKLFF. DNA for the CDR3: TGTGCCAGCAGCCCCGGGGGGAACGGGGAAAAACTGTTTTTT.

V usage is TRBV5-6 and J usage is TRBJ1-1; no reliable D call. Germline V gene sequence: CDR1 SGHDT, CDR2 YYEEEE. V was clipped by 0 bases and J by 5 bases, with 2 bases between them. This CDR3 contains 11 residues. This chain's CDR3 is CASSLGTEAFF. The CDR3 region has the DNA TGTGCCAGCAGCTTGGGAACTGAAGCTTTCTTT.

The chain is built from TRBV2 and TRBJ2-5, with 9 nucleotides matching TRBD2. Unmatched junction bases numbered 3, after V lost 6 bases and J lost 1 base. CDR1 and CDR2 (germline): SNHLY, FYNNEI. The CDR3 runs to 14 residues. CDR3 residues: CASSLSGGQETQYF. The CDR3 region has the DNA TGTGCCAGCAGCCTTAGCGGGGGCCAAGAGACCCAGTACTTC.

In its sample, this clone was seen a few times. This chain connects TRBV6-2 or TRBV6-3 to TRBJ2-7; D gene uncertain. V was shortened by 6 bases and J by 2 bases, with 14 bases between the two germline ends. CDR3 length equals 14 residues. Per germline, CDR1 MNHEY and CDR2 SVGEGT. CDR3 region: CASSPNLGPYEQYF. The CDR3 bases are TGTGCCAGCAGCCCCAACTTAGGTCCCTACGAGCAGTACTTC.

The chain uses TRBV5-4 and TRBJ2-6; D might be TRBD1 (5 bases). Trimming stripped 0 bases from V and 0 bases from J, with 10 bases between. The CDR3 loop spans 17 amino acids. CDR1 is SGHNT, CDR2 YYREEE, per germline (reference sequence). CDR3 residues: CASSLGQSVSGANVLTF. The CDR3 bases are TGTGCCAGCAGCTTGGGACAGTCGGTCTCTGGGGCCAACGTCCTGACTTTC. Combining the CDR3 with reference TRBV5-4 and TRBJ2-6 gives the whole variable domain ETGVTQSPTHLIKTRGQQVTLRCSSQSGHNTVSWYQQALGQGPQFIFQYYREEENGRGNFPPRFSGLQFPNYSSELNVNALELDDSALYLCASSLGQSVSGANVLTFGAGSRLTVL.

This chain joins TRBV12-5 and TRBJ2-3, with 8 nucleotides matching TRBD2. Germline V lookup: CDR1 LGHNT, CDR2 FRNRAP. Trimming removed 7 bases from V and 4 bases from J; junction bases left unmatched: 4. This CDR3 region has 13 residues. CDR3 nucleotides: TGTGCTAGTGCAAGAGCGGGAGCAGATACGCAGTATTTT. This translates into CASARAGADTQYF.